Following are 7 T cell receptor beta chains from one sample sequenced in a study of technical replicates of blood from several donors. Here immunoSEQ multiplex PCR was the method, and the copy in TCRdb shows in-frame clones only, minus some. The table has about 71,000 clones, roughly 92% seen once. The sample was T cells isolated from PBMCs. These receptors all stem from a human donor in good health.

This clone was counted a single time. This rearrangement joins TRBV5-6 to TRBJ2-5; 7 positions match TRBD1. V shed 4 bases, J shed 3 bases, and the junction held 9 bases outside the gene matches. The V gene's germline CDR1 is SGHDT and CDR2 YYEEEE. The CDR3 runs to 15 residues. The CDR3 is CASSPMGQWEETQYF. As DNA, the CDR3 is TGTGCCAGCAGCCCAATGGGACAGTGGGAAGAGACCCAGTACTTC. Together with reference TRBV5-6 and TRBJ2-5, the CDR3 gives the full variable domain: DAGVTQSPTHLIKTRGQQVTLRCSPKSGHDTVSWYQQALGQGPQFIFQYYEEEERQRGNFPDRFSGHQFPNYSSELNVNALLLGDSALYLCASSPMGQWEETQYFGPGTRLLVL.

In DNA form, the CDR3 reads TGTGCCAGCAGTGAATTCGCGAACACCGGGGAGCTGTTTTTT. Its translation: CASSEFANTGELFF. The V call is TRBV25-1, the J call TRBJ2-2; D remains unclear. The CDR3 length is 14 residues. V dropped 1 base and J dropped 0 bases, with 3 bases sitting between them. Germline assignment: CDR1 MGHDK and CDR2 SYGVNS.

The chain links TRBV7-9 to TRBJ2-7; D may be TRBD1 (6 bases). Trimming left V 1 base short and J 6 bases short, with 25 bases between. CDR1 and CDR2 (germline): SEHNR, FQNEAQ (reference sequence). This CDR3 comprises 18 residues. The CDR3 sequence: CASSLEKVGTWIVSEQYF. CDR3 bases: TGTGCCAGCAGCTTAGAAAAGGTGGGGACATGGATAGTTAGCGAGCAGTACTTC.

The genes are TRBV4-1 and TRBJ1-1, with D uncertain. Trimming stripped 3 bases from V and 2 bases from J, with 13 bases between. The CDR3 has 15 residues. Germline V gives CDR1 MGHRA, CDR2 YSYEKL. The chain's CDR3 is CASSQYWEGNTEAFF. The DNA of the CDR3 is TGCGCCAGCAGCCAGTATTGGGAGGGTAACACTGAAGCTTTCTTT.

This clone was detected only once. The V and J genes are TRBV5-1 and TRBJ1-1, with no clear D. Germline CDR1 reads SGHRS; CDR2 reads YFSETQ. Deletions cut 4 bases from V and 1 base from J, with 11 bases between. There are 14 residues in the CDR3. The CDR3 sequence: CASSPGLTNTEAFF. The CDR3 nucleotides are TGCGCCAGCAGCCCCGGACTCACGAACACTGAAGCTTTCTTT.

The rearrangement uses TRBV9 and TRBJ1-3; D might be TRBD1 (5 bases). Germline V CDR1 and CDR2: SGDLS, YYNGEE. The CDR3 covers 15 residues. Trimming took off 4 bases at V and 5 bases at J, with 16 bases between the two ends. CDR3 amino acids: CASSPDTGGRNTIYF. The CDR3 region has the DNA TGTGCCAGCAGCCCGGATACGGGGGGAAGAAACACCATATATTTT.

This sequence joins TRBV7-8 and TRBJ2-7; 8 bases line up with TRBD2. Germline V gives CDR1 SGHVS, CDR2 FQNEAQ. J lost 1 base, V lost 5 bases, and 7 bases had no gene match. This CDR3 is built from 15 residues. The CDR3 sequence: CASSAGTRLSYEQYF. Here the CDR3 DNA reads TGTGCCAGCAGCGCCGGGACTAGATTGTCCTACGAGCAGTACTTC.